The sequence of this TCR beta chain was determined in a study of cytomegalovirus exposure and HLA in healthy donors. Findings of the study overall: In all likelihood, a cluster of highly shared sequence variants was a sequencing artifact. Usually a TCR sequence was rare, but some public TCRs were found in many donors.

Per germline, CDR1 SGHTA and CDR2 FQGNSA. V lost 1 base and J 5 bases, leaving 10 bases between the germline ends. CDR3 length equals 14 residues. PCR primers comprised 60 Vbeta and 13 Jbeta primers. Libraries were prepared by immunoSEQ multiplex PCR; TCRdb keeps only in-frame clonotypes and omits some of them. The sample has approximately 200,000 clones, roughly 79% seen once; the top ten hold around 1.6%. Remarks on this clone: Its antigen is unknown.

The genes are TRBV7-2 and TRBJ2-3, with D possibly being TRBD1 (5 bases). The material sequenced was PBMCs. This clonotype originated in a young woman in good health and CMV-seronegative. CDR3 DNA: TGTGCCAGCAGCTTAGGGGGCGGTGGAGATACGCAGTATTTT. As protein: CASSLGGGGDTQYF. The whole variable domain, remainder taken from reference TRBV7-2 and TRBJ2-3, is GAGVSQSPSNKVTEKGKDVELRCDPISGHTALYWYRQSLGQGLEFLIYFQGNSAPDKSGLPSDRFSAERTGGSVSTLTIQRTQQEDSAVYLCASSLGGGGDTQYFGPGTRLTVL.